Below are 10 T cell receptor beta chains sequenced from a single sample in a study of T-cell memory formation after mild COVID-19. TCRdb re-called the 5' RACE reads through MiXCR, storing one row per CDR3 protein. This sample has 550,000 to 600,000 distinct CDR3 sequences, with less than 25% found just once. Sequenced: PBMCs or a T cell subset sorted from them (not recorded which). These receptors originate from an adult woman who had mild COVID-19 (a few samples of this study predate the infection). Cell type and time point are not known.

The chain combines TRBV6-5 with TRBJ2-7, with D perhaps TRBD2 (5 bases). The germline CDR1 and CDR2 sequences are MNHEY and SVGAGI. The V and J ends lost 10 bases and 5 bases respectively, with 12 bases between them. The CDR3 length is 11 residues. The CDR3 loop reads CATGEGHEQYF. In nucleotides, the CDR3 is TGTGCCACCGGGGAAGGTCACGAGCAGTACTTC.

This clonotype was counted between two and nine times. The V call is TRBV7-6, the J call TRBJ2-7; D possibly corresponds to TRBD2 (5 bases). The V end lost 4 bases, the J end lost 6 bases, and 13 bases lay between the germline ends. The CDR3 spans 13 residues. CDR1 and CDR2 (germline): SGHVS, FNYEAQ. The CDR3 sequence is CASSSGGVGEQYF. The CDR3 bases are TGTGCCAGCAGCTCCGGAGGAGTGGGCGAGCAGTACTTC.

The chain employs TRBV6-5 and TRBJ2-5; D call uncertain. The V end was cut by 2 bases, the J end by 1 base, with 17 bases between. The CDR3 runs 17 residues. CDR1 MNHEY and CDR2 SVGAGI come from the germline V gene. The CDR3 reads CASSYNNVGGIQETQYF. The CDR3 DNA is TGTGCCAGCAGTTACAACAACGTCGGCGGTATCCAAGAGACCCAGTACTTC.

The gene calls are TRBV28 and TRBJ1-6, with a possible D match to TRBD1 (6 bases). Trimming took off 7 bases at V and 6 bases at J, with 16 bases between the two ends. Germline V gene data show CDR1 as MDHEN and CDR2 as SYDVKM. The CDR3 totals 15 residues. Here the CDR3 DNA reads TGTGCCAGCAAGGAACGGACAGCTGGTAATTCACCCCTCCACTTT. Protein product: CASKERTAGNSPLHF.

This clonotype was seen a few times. V usage is TRBV7-9 and J usage is TRBJ2-7, with 12 nucleotides matching TRBD2. V shed 5 bases and J 2 bases; nucleotides not matched to a gene: 4. This CDR3 has 15 amino acids. Per germline, CDR1 SEHNR and CDR2 FQNEAQ (reference sequence). The chain's CDR3 is CASSGGTSGPYEQYF. DNA for the CDR3: TGTGCCAGCAGCGGGGGGACTAGCGGGCCCTACGAGCAGTACTTC.

V is TRBV7-2 and J is TRBJ2-4, with D uncertain. The V end was cut by 7 bases, the J end by 0 bases, with 13 bases between. The CDR3 sequence is 15 residues long. Germline V lookup: CDR1 SGHTA, CDR2 FQGNSA. CDR3 coding DNA: TGTGCCAGCACCAAAGACGGAATAGCCAAAAACATTCAGTACTTC. Encoded protein: CASTKDGIAKNIQYF.

The CDR3 sequence is CASSIGGPVYEQYF. CDR3 nucleotides: TGTGCCAGTAGTATAGGAGGGCCAGTCTACGAGCAGTACTTC. The V and J genes are TRBV19 and TRBJ2-7; maybe TRBD2 (5 bases). The CDR3 is made up of 14 amino acids. Germline CDR1 and CDR2: LNHDA and SQIVND (reference sequence). Trimming removed 1 base at V and 3 bases at J, with 10 bases between.

This clonotype turned up a few times. V usage is TRBV7-2 and J usage is TRBJ2-5; 11 bases align to TRBD2. V lost 1 base and J lost 8; bases outside the gene matches: 12. Germline V gene lookup returns CDR1 SGHTA and CDR2 FQGNSA. This CDR3 is 17 amino acids long. The DNA of the CDR3 is TGTGCCAGCAGCTTAGACCTAGCGGGAGGACGACGGGTTACCCAGTACTTC. Amino acids: CASSLDLAGGRRVTQYF.

There are a few counts of this clonotype. The chain combines TRBV5-1 with TRBJ2-1; TRBD1 matches at 12 bases. The length of the CDR3 is 16 residues. V shed 4 bases and J 6 bases; nucleotides not matched to a gene: 8. The germline gives CDR1 SGHRS, CDR2 YFSETQ. CDR3 in DNA: TGCGCCAGCAGCCTAGGGGGACAGGGGGCGAGCAATGAGCAGTTCTTC. Its protein product is CASSLGGQGASNEQFF.

The rearrangement joins TRBV5-1 to TRBJ2-2; D gene ambiguous. Trimming shortened V by 5 bases and J by 0 bases, and 11 bases separated the two germline ends. The CDR3 loop spans 15 amino acids. The germline V gene encodes CDR1 SGHRS and CDR2 YFSETQ. The CDR3 DNA reads as TGCGCCAGCAGGGTGGTCAGTACGAACACCGGGGAGCTGTTTTTT. It encodes CASRVVSTNTGELFF.